A selection of T cell receptor beta chains follows, all from one sample in a study of beta chain features in type 1 diabetes. The table came from immunoSEQ multiplex PCR; TCRdb's copy has only in-frame clones and leaves some out. Among hundreds of thousands of clones listed, about a sixth were seen once. The source material was naive CD4+ T cells from blood. The origin of the receptors is a man aged 18 to 35 in good health. The CDR3 runs from the conserved cysteine through the conserved F or W. D genes are given only for firm matches. A clone size is listed for some rows: how often the clone was seen (once, few, many), or a class if it is expanded.

TRBV6-5	TRBD1	TRBJ2-7	.	TGTGCCAGCAGTTACACCCAGGGGGCCTACGAGCAGTACTTC	CASSYTQGAYEQYF
TRBV6-5	.	TRBJ1-4	few	TGTGCCAGCTCCCCCCGCCGCGCAACTAATGAAAAACTGTTTTTT	CASSPRRATNEKLFF
TRBV7-2	.	TRBJ2-1	few	TGTGCCAGCAGCTTAGGCTCGGGGCTAGGCTCCTACAATGAGCAGTTCTTC	CASSLGSGLGSYNEQFF
TRBV25-1	TRBD1	TRBJ2-7	.	TGTGCCAGCAGCGCACAGGGGGGAACGAGCTCCTACGAGCAGTACTTC	CASSAQGGTSSYEQYF
TRBV5-1	TRBD2	TRBJ2-1	few	TGCGCCAGCAGCCGGACTAGCGGCGCCTACAATGAGCAGTTCTTC	CASSRTSGAYNEQFF
TRBV13	TRBD2	TRBJ2-7	.	TGTGCCAGCAGCCCGACCGGGACTAGCGGAACCTACGAGCAGTACTTC	CASSPTGTSGTYEQYF
TRBV27	TRBD2	TRBJ2-1	.	TGTGCCAGCAGTTCTTTAGCGGGAGGGCACGTGGGGCGGTTCTTC	CASSSLAGGHVGRFF
TRBV9	.	TRBJ1-1	.	TGTGCCAGCAGCGTAGTAGCTGTGGGGAACACTGAAGCTTTCTTT	CASSVVAVGNTEAFF
TRBV27	.	TRBJ2-3	.	TGTGCCAGCAGTTCACTAAACACAGATACGCAGTATTTT	CASSSLNTDTQYF
TRBV6-9	.	TRBJ2-1	few	TGTGCCAGCAGGGAGGACTACCACTACAATGAGCAGTTCTTC	CASREDYHYNEQFF
TRBV30	TRBD1	TRBJ1-2	.	TGTGCCTGGAGCCCCTACAGGGGCCGCTACACCTTC	CAWSPYRGRYTF
TRBV5-4	.	TRBJ1-2	.	TGTGCCAGCAGCTCACCCTCGGGGGTCCCCTTGGGGGGTGGCTACACCTTC	CASSSPSGVPLGGGYTF
TRBV5-4	.	TRBJ2-1	few	TGTGCCAGCAGCTTGGAGAGAGGAACCCACAATGAGCAGTTCTTC	CASSLERGTHNEQFF
TRBV6-5	.	TRBJ1-1	.	TGTGCCAGCAGTCAACGACACCTGATGAACACTGAAGCTTTCTTT	CASSQRHLMNTEAFF
TRBV15	TRBD1	TRBJ1-2	few	TGTGCCACCAGCAGAGTCGGACAGGTGGGCTACACCTTC	CATSRVGQVGYTF
TRBV6-5	.	TRBJ2-1	few	TGTGCCAGCAGTTACACAACAGGGATGTATCGGTTCTTC	CASSYTTGMYRFF
TRBV6-5	TRBD2	TRBJ2-3	.	TGTGCCAGCAGTCCCGGAGAAGCGGGGAAAGATACGCAGTATTTT	CASSPGEAGKDTQYF
TRBV11-3	.	TRBJ2-2	.	TGTGCCAGCAGCTTCACAGCGAACACCGGGGAGCTGTTTTTT	CASSFTANTGELFF
TRBV5-1	.	TRBJ2-1	few	TGCGCCAGCAGCTTGGCCTTTGGGGGGCCGTACTCGAATGAGCAGTTCTTC	CASSLAFGGPYSNEQFF
TRBV7-2	.	TRBJ2-7	few	TGTGCCAGCAGATTGACAGAGTACGAGCAGTACTTC	CASRLTEYEQYF
TRBV7-3	.	TRBJ1-1	.	TGTGCCAGCAGCTTAACCCGACAGGCGGCGAACACTGAAGCTTTCTTT	CASSLTRQAANTEAFF
TRBV7-2	TRBD1	TRBJ1-4	few	TGTGCCAGCAGCTCCAGACAGGGAGTTAATGAAAAACTGTTTTTT	CASSSRQGVNEKLFF
TRBV28	.	TRBJ2-2	.	TGTGCCAGCAGTCGAACAGGGAAGGACCTAAGGTCCGGGGAGCTGTTTTTT	CASSRTGKDLRSGELFF
TRBV7-2	.	TRBJ2-7	few	TGTGCCAGCAGCGCCCGGGCCCGAGGCACCGAGCAGTACTTC	CASSARARGTEQYF
TRBV7-9	.	TRBJ1-4	few	TGTGCCAGCAGCGCAAGACAGACAACTAATGAAAAACTGTTTTTT	CASSARQTTNEKLFF
TRBV4-3	.	TRBJ2-6	few	TGCGCCAGCAGCCAATTTTCGCTGTCTGGGGCCAACGTCCTGACTTTC	CASSQFSLSGANVLTF
TRBV30	.	TRBJ1-3	few	TGTGCCTGGAGTTCTTTTTCGGGATCTGGAAACACCATATATTTT	CAWSSFSGSGNTIYF
TRBV27	.	TRBJ1-1	.	TGTGCCAGCAGTTTATGGCAGAACACTGAAGCTTTCTTT	CASSLWQNTEAFF
TRBV4-3	.	TRBJ1-1	few	TGCGCCAGCAGCCAAGTCAATTTCCCTAACACTGAAGCTTTCTTT	CASSQVNFPNTEAFF
TRBV9	TRBD2	TRBJ2-1	few	TGTGCCAGCAGCGGTAGCGGGGTCCCAGGCAATGAGCAGTTCTTC	CASSGSGVPGNEQFF
TRBV18	.	TRBJ2-2	.	TGTGCCAGCTCAACTCGACCGCCAGGGGATTCTGCCGGGGAGCTGTTTTTT	CASSTRPPGDSAGELFF
TRBV11-2	.	TRBJ1-1	.	TGTGCCAGCAGCTTATCAGGGCAGAACACTGAAGCTTTCTTT	CASSLSGQNTEAFF
TRBV14	TRBD2	TRBJ2-1	.	TGTGCCAGCAGCCAAGTACGGGGGGGGACGTACAATGAGCAGTTCTTC	CASSQVRGGTYNEQFF
TRBV7-2	TRBD2	TRBJ2-3	.	TGTGCCAGCGGCGGGAGGGCCTTTGGAGATACGCAGTATTTT	CASGGRAFGDTQYF
TRBV4-3	.	TRBJ1-5	few	TGCGCCAGCAGCCAAGAGTCAGGGCGGCGCAATCAGCCCCAGCATTTT	CASSQESGRRNQPQHF
TRBV4-1	TRBD2	TRBJ2-7	few	TGCGCCAGCAGCCAAGCACAGCGGGAGGGCCGGCGTGAGCAGTACTTC	CASSQAQREGRREQYF
TRBV7-3	.	TRBJ1-6	.	TGTGCCAGTAGCGACTTGAGGTCACCCCTCCACTTT	CASSDLRSPLHF
TRBV11-2	TRBD2	TRBJ2-5	few	TGTGCCAGCAGCTTAAGGGTGTATGGAGCGGGGCAGCAAGAGACCCAGTACTTC	CASSLRVYGAGQQETQYF
TRBV25-1	.	TRBJ1-2	few	TGTGCCAGCAGTGGTACATATGGCTACACCTTC	CASSGTYGYTF
TRBV29-1	TRBD1	TRBJ1-1	few	TGCAGAGCCGCAGGGGGCGCTGGGAACACTGAAGCTTTCTTT	CRAAGGAGNTEAFF
TRBV28	.	TRBJ1-2	few	TGTGCCAGCACGGGCCCAGCTAACTATGGCTACACCTTC	CASTGPANYGYTF
TRBV29-1	.	TRBJ2-7	.	TGCAGCGTCCAGGGTGGGCGGTCCTACGAGCAGTACTTC	CSVQGGRSYEQYF
TRBV14	TRBD1	TRBJ1-2	few	TGTGCCAGCAGCCAACAACCGGGACAGGGATATGGCTACACCTTC	CASSQQPGQGYGYTF